These 15 T cell receptor beta chains came from one sample sequenced in a study of identical twins. Each CDR3 protein gets one entry after TCRdb re-called the 5' RACE reads with MiXCR. This repertoire shows 200,000 to 250,000 distinct CDR3 sequences, around 7% found once; its top ten account for approximately 3.6%. The sample also formed part of further work on yellow fever vaccine responses in identical twins.

Source material: memory (CD45RO+) T cells sorted from blood. These receptors all come from a woman between 18 and 30 years old in good health.

This chain uses TRBV11-2 with TRBJ2-7; D possibly corresponds to TRBD1 (5 bases). Per germline, CDR1 SGHAT and CDR2 FQNNGV. V was trimmed by 2 bases and J by 5 bases, leaving 22 bases between them. The CDR3 is 17 amino acids. CDR3 nucleotide sequence: TGTGCCAGCAGCTTACTGGGTGGGGCCGTGGGTCCCAACGAGCAGTACTTC. It specifies CASSLLGGAVGPNEQYF.

The table lists this clonotype with many counts. The chain has TRBV5-1 and TRBJ2-1; 7 bases are a match to TRBD2. The CDR3 loop spans 16 amino acids. Trimming removed 1 base from V and 5 bases from J; junction bases left unmatched: 9. Germline-derived CDR1 and CDR2 are SGHRS and YFSETQ. CDR3 sequence (DNA): TGCGCCAGCAGCTTGTGGCTAGCGGAAAGCAACAATGAGCAGTTCTTC. Its translation: CASSLWLAESNNEQFF. Combining the CDR3 with reference TRBV5-1 and TRBJ2-1 gives the whole variable domain KAGVTQTPRYLIKTRGQQVTLSCSPISGHRSVSWYQQTPGQGLQFLFEYFSETQRNKGNFPGRFSGRQFSNSRSEMNVSTLELGDSALYLCASSLWLAESNNEQFFGPGTRLTVL.

The chain uses TRBV6-2 or TRBV6-3 and TRBJ2-3; 8 nucleotides line up with TRBD1. CDR1 is MNHEY and CDR2 is SVGEGT in the germline V gene. The CDR3 loop spans 15 amino acids. V was pared by 7 bases and J by 2 bases, with 8 bases of the junction left unmatched. The CDR3: CASTWGQAPTDTQYF. The DNA for the CDR3 is TGTGCCAGCACCTGGGGACAGGCCCCCACAGATACGCAGTATTTT.

The chain has TRBV6-4 and TRBJ2-1; no firm D call. Germline loops: CDR1 MRHNA, CDR2 SNTAGT. CDR3 size: 13 residues. Deletions cut 2 bases from V and 6 bases from J, with 8 bases between. DNA of the CDR3: TGTGCCAGCAGTGACGAAACTACCAATGAGCAGTTCTTC. Its translation: CASSDETTNEQFF.

A few counts support this clonotype. For the CDR3, the DNA is TGTGCCAGCAGCGTAGTCCCGGTCACCGGGACAGGGGGCGCCGGGAATTCACCCCTCCACTTT. This encodes CASSVVPVTGTGGAGNSPLHF. The rearrangement joins TRBV9 to TRBJ1-6, with 12 positions matching TRBD1. The CDR3 is made up of 21 amino acids. J was trimmed by 7 bases and V by 0 bases; bases with no gene match: 17. The germline gives CDR1 SGDLS, CDR2 YYNGEE.

This clonotype appeared many times. The V and J genes are TRBV5-4 and TRBJ2-7; tentative D call: TRBD2 (5 bases). V dropped 1 base and J dropped 0 bases, with 8 bases sitting between them. This CDR3 contains 14 residues. CDR1 and CDR2 (germline): SGHNT, YYREEE (reference sequence). CDR3 nucleotides: TGTGCCAGCAGCTTGATGGCGGGCTCCTACGAGCAGTACTTC. Translated: CASSLMAGSYEQYF.

This clonotype was detected a few times. The V gene is TRBV12-3 or TRBV12-4, the J gene TRBJ2-7; 8 bases line up with TRBD1. Germline trimming cut 1 base from V and 6 bases from J; bases unmatched to any gene: 2. The CDR3 is made up of 13 amino acids. The CDR3 DNA follows: TGTGCCAGCAGTTTAGGGGGGACAGGCGAGCAGTACGTC. Amino acids: CASSLGGTGEQYV.

The chain employs TRBV2 and TRBJ1-1; maybe TRBD1 (5 bases). Trimming took 6 bases from V and 0 from J, leaving 14 bases between them. Germline V gene sequence: CDR1 SNHLY, CDR2 FYNNEI. The CDR3 covers 15 residues. The CDR3 DNA reads TGTGCCAGCAGGAAGTGGGACGGATTGAACACTGAAGCTTTCTTT. Its translation: CASRKWDGLNTEAFF.

There are a few counts of this clonotype. The V and J genes are TRBV20-1 and TRBJ1-1, with TRBD1 matching over 7 bases. CDR1 is DFQATT and CDR2 is SNEGSKA in the germline V gene (reference sequence). With 0 bases clipped from V and 1 base from J, the junction kept 5 bases outside the gene matches. The CDR3 totals 15 residues. CDR3 in DNA: TGCAGTGCTAGAGATTCTAAGGGGGCGAACACTGAAGCTTTCTTT. This codes for CSARDSKGANTEAFF.

Many counts were recorded for this clonotype. This CDR3 reads CASSLSDLEQFF. The CDR3 bases are TGTGCCAGCAGTTTGTCGGACCTTGAGCAGTTCTTC. V and J are TRBV12-3 or TRBV12-4 and TRBJ2-1; D not resolved. The germline V and J ends were trimmed by 3 bases and 9 bases, with 9 bases remaining between them. CDR3 length: 12 amino acids.

This clonotype was observed a few times. This chain links TRBV11-2 with TRBJ2-7; a possible D gene is TRBD2 (6 bases). The CDR3 loop spans 15 amino acids. The V gene lost 5 bases and the J gene lost 0 bases, with 14 bases spanning the gap. CDR1 is SGHAT, CDR2 FQNNGV, per germline. The CDR3: CASSPTAGNSYEQYF. Here the CDR3 DNA reads TGTGCCAGCAGCCCCACGGCGGGGAACTCCTACGAGCAGTACTTC. Using reference TRBV11-2 and TRBJ2-7 for the parts outside the CDR3, the full variable domain is EAGVAQSPRYKIIEKRQSVAFWCNPISGHATLYWYQQILGQGPKLLIQFQNNGVVDDSQLPKDRFSAERLKGVDSTLKIQPAKLEDSAVYLCASSPTAGNSYEQYFGPGTRLTVT.

V usage is TRBV20-1 and J usage is TRBJ2-7; 11 bases fit TRBD2. Germline V gives CDR1 DFQATT, CDR2 SNEGSKA (reference sequence). After removal of 6 bases from V and 2 bases from J, the junction contained 9 bases not matched to a gene. The CDR3 contains 15 residues. CDR3 sequence reads: CSATPSGRPPYEQYF. CDR3 in DNA: TGCAGTGCCACGCCTAGCGGGAGGCCTCCCTACGAGCAGTACTTC.

This clonotype showed up many times. The rearrangement joins TRBV20-1 to TRBJ2-5; no definite D call. Germline V lookup: CDR1 DFQATT, CDR2 SNEGSKA (reference sequence). The germline V and J ends were trimmed by 7 bases and 5 bases, with 8 bases remaining between them. The CDR3 length is 10 residues. CDR3: CSVADETQYF. The CDR3 nucleotides read TGCAGTGTCGCGGATGAGACCCAGTACTTC.

This clonotype showed up just once. The junction does not match germline at one end; this may be a read error. This chain joins TRBV20-1 and TRBJ1-2, with 7 bases fitting TRBD1. Germline-derived CDR1 and CDR2 are DFQATT and SNEGSKA (reference sequence). The CDR3 length is 12 residues. The CDR3 coding sequence is TGCAGTGCCAAGGACAGGACGTATGTCTACACCTTC. Translated, it gives CSAKDRTYVYTF.

The V gene is TRBV11-2, the J gene TRBJ2-1; 8 positions agree with TRBD1. With 2 bases clipped from V and 0 bases from J, the junction kept 12 bases outside the gene matches. The CDR3 is 19 residues long. CDR1 is SGHAT, CDR2 FQNNGV, per germline. This CDR3 is CASSLIWDRREFSYNEQFF. The DNA for the CDR3 is TGTGCCAGCAGCTTAATCTGGGACAGGCGAGAGTTCTCCTACAATGAGCAGTTCTTC.